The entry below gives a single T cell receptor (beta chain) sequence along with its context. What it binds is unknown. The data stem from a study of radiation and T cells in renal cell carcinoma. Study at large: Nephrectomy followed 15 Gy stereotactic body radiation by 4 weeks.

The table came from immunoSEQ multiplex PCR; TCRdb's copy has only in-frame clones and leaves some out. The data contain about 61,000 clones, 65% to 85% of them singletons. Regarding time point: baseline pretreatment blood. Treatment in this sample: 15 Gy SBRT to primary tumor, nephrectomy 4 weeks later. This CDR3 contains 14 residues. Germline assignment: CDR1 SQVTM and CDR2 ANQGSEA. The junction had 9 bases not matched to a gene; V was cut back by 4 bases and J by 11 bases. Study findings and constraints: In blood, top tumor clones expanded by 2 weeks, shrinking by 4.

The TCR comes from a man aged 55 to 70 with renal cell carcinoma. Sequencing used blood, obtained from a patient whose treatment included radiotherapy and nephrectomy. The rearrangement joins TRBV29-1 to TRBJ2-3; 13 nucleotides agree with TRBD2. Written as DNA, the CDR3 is TGCAGCGTTGGGACTAGCGGGGGAGGTCAGTGGCAGTATTTT. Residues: CSVGTSGGGQWQYF.